The 13 T cell receptor beta chains presented below share a single source sample, sequenced in a study of cytomegalovirus exposure and HLA in healthy donors. PCR employed 60 Vbeta and 13 Jbeta primers. Here immunoSEQ multiplex PCR was the method, and the copy in TCRdb shows in-frame clones only, minus some. The sample table includes some 71,000 clones. Sequenced: PBMCs. These receptors were taken from a young woman in good health and CMV-seronegative.

This rearrangement joins TRBV28 to TRBJ1-1; no firm D call. Germline V gene lookup returns CDR1 MDHEN and CDR2 SYDVKM. Trimming took off 5 bases at V and 0 bases at J, with 7 bases between the two ends. The CDR3 sequence is 13 residues long. This CDR3 reads CASSPPMNTEAFF. In DNA form, the CDR3 reads TGTGCCAGCAGTCCACCTATGAACACTGAAGCTTTCTTT.

The chain employs TRBV7-2 and TRBJ1-1, with TRBD1 matching 7 bases. V shed 1 base and J 5 bases; nucleotides not matched to a gene: 7. This CDR3 has 15 amino acids. From germline, CDR1 is SGHTA and CDR2 FQGNSA. This chain's CDR3 is CASSLGTGVGTEAFF. The CDR3 DNA follows: TGTGCCAGCAGCTTAGGAACAGGGGTGGGGACTGAAGCTTTCTTT. The full variable domain, with the rest looked up from reference TRBV7-2 and TRBJ1-1, is GAGVSQSPSNKVTEKGKDVELRCDPISGHTALYWYRQSLGQGLEFLIYFQGNSAPDKSGLPSDRFSAERTGGSVSTLTIQRTQQEDSAVYLCASSLGTGVGTEAFFGQGTRLTVV.

This chain connects TRBV20-1 to TRBJ2-5; D is uncertain. V shed 3 bases and J shed 3 bases, with 5 bases lying between them. CDR3 length equals 11 residues. Germline V gives CDR1 DFQATT, CDR2 SNEGSKA (reference sequence). In nucleotides, the CDR3 is TGCAGTGCTAGTCGTGAAGAGACCCAGTACTTC. The encoded protein is CSASREETQYF.

The genes are TRBV6-1 and TRBJ1-1; 9 nucleotides match TRBD1. Germline-derived CDR1 and CDR2 are MNHNS and SASEGT. The CDR3 totals 14 residues. V was clipped by 6 bases and J by 2 bases; unmatched bases: 4. The CDR3 protein is CASRWTGENTEAFF. DNA for the CDR3: TGTGCCAGCAGATGGACAGGGGAAAACACTGAAGCTTTCTTT.

This chain joins TRBV19 and TRBJ2-7; 7 bases fit TRBD2. The germline gives CDR1 LNHDA, CDR2 SQIVND (reference sequence). This CDR3 has 14 amino acids. V shed 1 base, J shed 2 bases, and the junction held 2 bases outside the gene matches. CDR3: CASSIAGRAYEQYF. The CDR3 nucleotides read TGTGCCAGTAGTATAGCGGGGAGGGCCTACGAGCAGTACTTC. Full variable domain (missing parts from reference TRBV19 and TRBJ2-7): DGGITQSPKYLFRKEGQNVTLSCEQNLNHDAMYWYRQDPGQGLRLIYYSQIVNDFQKGDIAEGYSVSREKKESFPLTVTSAQKNPTAFYLCASSIAGRAYEQYFGPGTRLTVT.

The rearrangement links TRBV6-5 to TRBJ2-7, with 10 bases aligning to TRBD1. This CDR3 contains 16 residues. V gave up 0 bases and J gave up 5 bases; unmatched junction bases: 7. CDR1 MNHEY and CDR2 SVGAGI come from the germline V gene. DNA of the CDR3: TGTGCCAGCAGTTACTCCGGGACAGGGGTGAGGGACGAGCAGTACTTC. Translated, it gives CASSYSGTGVRDEQYF.

The chain employs TRBV30 and TRBJ2-3; 7 bases align to TRBD2. V was pared by 2 bases and J by 2 bases, with 4 bases of the junction left unmatched. CDR3 length equals 14 residues. CDR1 is GTSNPN, CDR2 SVGIG, per germline (reference sequence). In nucleotides, the CDR3 is TGTGCCTGGAGTTGGACTAGTCCCACAGATACGCAGTATTTT. This encodes CAWSWTSPTDTQYF.

The V call is TRBV4-1, the J call TRBJ2-7; D unclear. From germline, CDR1 is MGHRA and CDR2 YSYEKL. This CDR3 is built from 15 residues. Between the trimmed V and J ends, which lost 1 base and 2 bases, there was a span of 12 bases. The DNA for the CDR3 is TGCGCCAGCAGCCAAGGGGCCTTTCGCCCCTACGAGCAGTACTTC. Translating it yields CASSQGAFRPYEQYF.

The chain employs TRBV18 and TRBJ2-7, with TRBD2 matching over 8 bases. V dropped 0 bases and J dropped 2; count of bases not matched to a gene: 6. CDR1 is KGHSH, CDR2 LQKENI, per germline. This CDR3 comprises 16 residues. CDR3 region: CASSPPFAGGAYEQYF. The CDR3, as DNA: TGTGCCAGCTCACCACCGTTTGCCGGGGGGGCCTACGAGCAGTACTTC.

The chain links TRBV18 to TRBJ2-1; D is unresolved. Germline-derived CDR1 and CDR2 are KGHSH and LQKENI. Trimming shortened V by 1 base and J by 0 bases, and 10 bases separated the two germline ends. The CDR3 consists of 16 residues. The CDR3 sequence is CASSPQRSLSYNEQFF. CDR3 nucleotide sequence: TGTGCCAGCTCACCACAGAGGTCCCTCTCCTACAATGAGCAGTTCTTC.

The chain couples TRBV5-1 to TRBJ1-2; D uncertain. CDR1 SGHRS and CDR2 YFSETQ come from the germline V gene. This CDR3 region has 13 residues. V shed 0 bases and J shed 2 bases, with 5 bases lying between them. This chain's CDR3 is CASSLGGNYGYTF. The CDR3 region has the DNA TGCGCCAGCAGCTTGGGAGGGAACTATGGCTACACCTTC.

This sequence joins TRBV6-5 and TRBJ1-2; D ambiguous. V lost 5 bases, J lost 2 bases, and 9 bases lay in between. Germline assignment: CDR1 MNHEY and CDR2 SVGAGI. The CDR3 length is 13 residues. CDR3 DNA: TGTGCCAGCAGTATAACCGGGAACTATGGCTACACCTTC. This codes for CASSITGNYGYTF.

The chain employs TRBV6-1 and TRBJ1-1; 8 bases agree with TRBD1. The germline CDR1 and CDR2 sequences are MNHNS and SASEGT. The CDR3 has 15 residues. The V and J ends lost 6 bases and 1 base, in that order; junction bases with no gene match: 7. Written as DNA, the CDR3 is TGTGCCAGCAGGGGGCAGACAGGGGCGAACACTGAAGCTTTCTTT. Translating gives CASRGQTGANTEAFF.